The rows below give T cell receptor beta chains drawn from one sample of a study of blood T cell repertoires in COVID-19. Here immunoSEQ multiplex PCR was the method, and the copy in TCRdb shows in-frame clones only, minus some. Of approximately 290,000 clones in the sample, 85% to 90% were seen once. The specimen was peripheral blood. The receptors were gathered from a man aged 30-40 years with acute or convalescent COVID-19. Each CDR3 is given with its conserved first and last residue. Fields, in order: J gene, V gene, CDR3 protein.

>TRBJ1-1|TRBV7-3
CASSLDFHPISAEAFF
>TRBJ2-3|TRBV11-2
CASSFNPLPSTDTQYF
>TRBJ2-1|TRBV5-1
CASSLENRGYYNEQFF
>TRBJ2-1|TRBV27
CASSLSTSGPSSYNEQFF
>TRBJ2-1|TRBV19
CASSRRLNNEQFF
>TRBJ1-4|TRBV5-6
CASSLGAGGRGKLFF
>TRBJ1-5|TRBV19
CASSIWQGLNQPQHF
>TRBJ2-3|TRBV12-3/TRBV12-4
CASSVGGTQYF
>TRBJ2-2|TRBV6-5
CASKRTRGDTGELFF
>TRBJ1-1|TRBV3-1/TRBV3-2
CASSARVTEAFF
>TRBJ1-2|TRBV19
CASSTRREVNYGYTF
>TRBJ1-4|TRBV5-1
CASSLEGLGEKLFF
>TRBJ1-6|TRBV30
CACTRTGKNSPLHF
>TRBJ1-1|TRBV14
CASSQAPGGVIGTEAFF
>TRBJ2-1|TRBV15
CATSKWPNQPEQFF
>TRBJ1-2|TRBV7-9
CASSLSLGAYGYTF
>TRBJ1-1|TRBV5-5
CASSDRVGDTEAFF
>TRBJ1-4|TRBV3-1/TRBV3-2
CASSQDRATNEKLFF
>TRBJ1-6|TRBV7-9
CASSEDRVVNSPLHF
>TRBJ1-1|TRBV7-9
CASSRTGGANTEAFF
>TRBJ1-4|TRBV19
CASSSNRQGRGEKLFF
>TRBJ1-5|TRBV6-2/TRBV6-3
CASSGQGAGSNQPQHF
>TRBJ2-3|TRBV5-4
CASSLAWRGGESPTDTQYF
>TRBJ1-6|TRBV5-8
CASSYRDSYSPLHF
>TRBJ1-2|TRBV6-2/TRBV6-3
CASSYSPGQRYYGYTF
>TRBJ2-1|TRBV4-2
CASSLGLAGGDNEQFF
>TRBJ2-1|TRBV19
CASSIWAGSYNEQFF
>TRBJ1-6|TRBV19
CASSWTGKNSPLHF
>TRBJ1-3|TRBV9
CASGSGNTIYF
>TRBJ2-5|TRBV28
CASRPSSGRAGLATQYF
>TRBJ2-5|TRBV7-9
CASSRVGGAQETQYF
>TRBJ1-2|TRBV5-1
CASSLAPRADGYTF
>TRBJ2-1|TRBV9
CASGDIYNEQFF
>TRBJ1-4|TRBV30
CAVTGATNEKLFF
>TRBJ1-6|TRBV25-1
CASSETLTGDVDSPLHF
>TRBJ2-1|TRBV19
CASSSSSGSHYEQFF
>TRBJ2-1|TRBV5-1
CASSLYPGQGSNEQFF
>TRBJ1-1|TRBV7-9
CASRPQSMGTEAFF
>TRBJ2-4|TRBV28
CASSSERRYF
>TRBJ2-5|TRBV7-2
CASTRARGGGETQYF
>TRBJ1-6|TRBV5-1
CASSSSGTENSPLHF
>TRBJ1-5|TRBV30
CAWSPRVNQPQHF
>TRBJ2-5|TRBV10-3
CAISRTGQETQYF
>TRBJ2-3|TRBV5-1
CASSLASSGGWADTQYF
>TRBJ1-1|TRBV14
CASSRTGGSTEAFF
>TRBJ1-1|TRBV6-5
CASSYAKRDRVPEAFF
>TRBJ2-2|TRBV7-3
CASSMTGERSGELFF